This passage covers 30 T cell receptor beta chains from one sample sequenced in a study of blood T cell repertoires in COVID-19. The protocol was immunoSEQ multiplex PCR, while the TCRdb copy is restricted to in-frame clones and leaves out a portion. The sample carries roughly 260,000 clones, around 86% recorded once. Sequencing input: peripheral blood. Receptors originate from a man aged 40-49 years who had recovered from COVID-19.

The V gene is TRBV2, the J gene TRBJ2-7, with D perhaps TRBD2 (6 bases). Per the germline V gene, CDR1 is SNHLY and CDR2 is FYNNEI. V shed 8 bases and J shed 3 bases, with 8 bases lying between them. The CDR3 loop spans 11 amino acids. In DNA form, the CDR3 reads TGTGCCAGCGGGGGAGGCTACGAGCAGTACTTC. Amino acids: CASGGGYEQYF.

The CDR3 spells CASSLLLAGRTGELFF. The CDR3 DNA reads as TGTGCCAGCAGTTTATTGCTAGCCGGACGCACCGGGGAGCTGTTTTTT. The chain combines TRBV27 with TRBJ2-2; weak D call: TRBD2 (5 bases). V was trimmed by 1 base and J by 4 bases, leaving 13 bases between them. There are 16 residues in the CDR3. Germline V gene lookup returns CDR1 MNHEY and CDR2 SMNVEV (reference sequence).

This chain links TRBV5-1 with TRBJ2-3; TRBD1 might be the D (6 bases). Trimming cost V 4 bases and J 2 bases, with 11 bases left between them. The CDR3 runs to 14 residues. Germline CDR1 is SGHRS and CDR2 is YFSETQ. The CDR3: CASSPDRNTDTQYF. DNA for the CDR3: TGCGCCAGCAGCCCTGACAGGAACACAGATACGCAGTATTTT. Variable domain in full (rest from reference TRBV5-1 and TRBJ2-3): KAGVTQTPRYLIKTRGQQVTLSCSPISGHRSVSWYQQTPGQGLQFLFEYFSETQRNKGNFPGRFSGRQFSNSRSEMNVSTLELGDSALYLCASSPDRNTDTQYFGPGTRLTVL.

The chain's CDR3 is CASSMNTGEQYF. As DNA, the CDR3 is TGCGCCAGCAGTATGAACACCGGGGAGCAGTACTTC. This chain links TRBV10-1 with TRBJ2-7; D gene ambiguous. Trimming shortened V by 5 bases and J by 7 bases, and 12 bases separated the two germline ends. The germline CDR1 and CDR2 sequences are WNHNN and SYGVQD (reference sequence). The CDR3 length is 12 residues.

V is TRBV6-5 and J is TRBJ2-7; a possible D gene is TRBD1 (6 bases). V lost 2 bases and J 5 bases, leaving 10 bases between the germline ends. CDR3 size: 13 residues. Per germline, CDR1 MNHEY and CDR2 SVGAGI. The CDR3 protein is CASSYPDRNEQYF. CDR3 in DNA: TGTGCCAGCAGTTACCCGGACAGAAACGAGCAGTACTTC.

This chain links TRBV5-1 with TRBJ2-7, with 7 bases matching TRBD2. The CDR3 has 16 amino acids. CDR1 SGHRS and CDR2 YFSETQ come from the germline V gene. The V segment lost 1 base and the J segment 5 bases; nucleotides outside the gene matches: 12. CDR3 DNA sequence: TGCGCCAGCAGCTTGTTTCGGTGGGGAGGGGAAAACGAGCAGTACTTC. Its translation is CASSLFRWGGENEQYF.

This chain uses TRBV29-1 with TRBJ1-2; TRBD1 agrees at 9 bases. The length of the CDR3 is 12 residues. With 5 bases clipped from V and 8 bases from J, the junction kept 6 bases outside the gene matches. From germline, CDR1 is SQVTM and CDR2 ANQGSEA. The CDR3 coding sequence is TGCAGCGTTCTACAGGGGGCTGGAGGCTACACCTTC. Its translation: CSVLQGAGGYTF.

V is TRBV19 and J is TRBJ2-3, with 10 positions matching TRBD2. J was trimmed by 2 bases and V by 10 bases; bases with no gene match: 6. CDR3 length: 14 residues. Germline CDR1 LNHDA, CDR2 SQIVND (reference sequence). The CDR3 here is CATRTSGNTDTQYF. The DNA for the CDR3 is TGTGCCACCAGGACTAGCGGTAACACAGATACGCAGTATTTT.

The chain has TRBV11-2 and TRBJ1-4, with D tentatively TRBD1 (5 bases). Trimming removed 0 bases from V and 7 bases from J, with 15 bases in between. Germline assignment: CDR1 SGHAT and CDR2 FQNNGV. The CDR3 covers 16 residues. CDR3 sequence reads: CASSLDGGGGGEKLFF. As DNA, the CDR3 is TGTGCCAGCAGCTTAGATGGCGGGGGTGGGGGTGAAAAACTGTTTTTT. Complete variable domain (other parts from reference TRBV11-2 and TRBJ1-4): EAGVAQSPRYKIIEKRQSVAFWCNPISGHATLYWYQQILGQGPKLLIQFQNNGVVDDSQLPKDRFSAERLKGVDSTLKIQPAKLEDSAVYLCASSLDGGGGGEKLFFGSGTQLSVL.

The genes are TRBV7-2 and TRBJ1-1, with 7 bases matching TRBD1. The germline V gene encodes CDR1 SGHTA and CDR2 FQGNSA. The J segment lost 11 bases and the V segment lost 1 base, leaving 4 bases of the junction unmatched. CDR3 size: 12 residues. The CDR3 DNA sequence: TGTGCCAGCAGCTTAGGGGGACAGTATGCTTTCTTT. Its protein is CASSLGGQYAFF. The full variable domain, completed using reference TRBV7-2 and TRBJ1-1, is GAGVSQSPSNKVTEKGKDVELRCDPISGHTALYWYRQSLGQGLEFLIYFQGNSAPDKSGLPSDRFSAERTGGSVSTLTIQRTQQEDSAVYLCASSLGGQYAFFGQGTRLTVV.

To note about this clone: In the same sample, other DNA sequences code for this CDR3. The rearrangement uses TRBV12-5 and TRBJ1-4; D not resolved. V was pared by 1 base and J by 8 bases, with 8 bases between. Germline CDR1 LGHNT, CDR2 FRNRAP. The CDR3 length is 13 residues. CDR3 in DNA: TGTGCTAGTGGTTTGGGGAGAGGAGAAAAACTGTTTTTT. Protein sequence: CASGLGRGEKLFF.

The CDR3 region is CASSLGGGITSSYNEQFF. CDR3 sequence (DNA): TGTGCCAGCAGCTTAGGAGGAGGGATCACGAGCTCCTACAATGAGCAGTTCTTC. The chain combines TRBV7-6 with TRBJ2-1, with D maybe TRBD2 (6 bases). CDR3 length: 18 residues. V was shortened by 1 base and J by 0 bases, with 16 bases between the two germline ends. The germline CDR1 and CDR2 sequences are SGHVS and FNYEAQ.

The V call is TRBV6-6, the J call TRBJ2-7; tentatively, D is TRBD1 (7 bases). This CDR3 contains 15 residues. Germline assignment: CDR1 MNHNY and CDR2 SVGAGI (reference sequence). The V end was cut by 7 bases, the J end by 1 base, with 17 bases between. The CDR3 loop reads CASTPSGDRSYEQYF. The CDR3 nucleotides are TGTGCCAGCACCCCGTCGGGGGACAGATCCTACGAGCAGTACTTC.

V is TRBV5-1 and J is TRBJ2-1; 10 bases align to TRBD2. V trimming: 0 bases; J trimming: 9 bases; junction bases outside the gene matches: 6. CDR1 and CDR2 from the germline V gene are SGHRS and YFSETQ. The CDR3 length is 15 residues. The CDR3 is CASSLEAGGRTEQFF. CDR3 bases: TGCGCCAGCAGCTTGGAAGCGGGGGGGCGGACTGAGCAGTTCTTC.

The chain recombines TRBV28 with TRBJ1-5; D remains unclear. In germline, CDR1 is MDHEN, CDR2 SYDVKM. The CDR3 is 12 residues long. V was shortened by 8 bases and J by 2 bases, with 7 bases between the two germline ends. CDR3 residues: CASLAGNQPQHF. DNA of the CDR3: TGTGCCAGCTTAGCAGGCAATCAGCCCCAGCATTTT.

This chain uses TRBV2 with TRBJ1-2, with a tentative D call TRBD1 (5 bases). CDR1 is SNHLY and CDR2 is FYNNEI in the germline V gene. CDR3 length: 12 residues. The germline V and J ends were trimmed by 6 bases and 3 bases, with 8 bases remaining between them. This chain's CDR3 is CASREGHYGYTF. The CDR3 DNA sequence: TGTGCCAGCAGGGAGGGACACTATGGCTACACCTTC.

The chain uses TRBV12-5 and TRBJ1-3, with a possible D match to TRBD1 (6 bases). V was clipped by 6 bases and J by 0 bases, with 9 bases between them. Germline values: CDR1 LGHNT, CDR2 FRNRAP. There are 14 residues in the CDR3. The CDR3 nucleotides are TGTGCTAGTGGAGACAGGCTCTCTGGAAACACCATATATTTT. Amino acids: CASGDRLSGNTIYF.

This chain links TRBV5-1 with TRBJ2-1; no definite D call. Germline V gives CDR1 SGHRS, CDR2 YFSETQ. CDR3 length: 14 amino acids. The V end was cut by 1 base, the J end by 5 bases, with 10 bases between. The CDR3 protein is CASSLPTNNNEQFF. The CDR3 DNA follows: TGCGCCAGCAGCTTGCCTACCAATAACAATGAGCAGTTCTTC.

This rearrangement joins TRBV19 to TRBJ2-2, with a possible D match to TRBD1 (6 bases). There are 16 residues in the CDR3. Germline CDR1 reads LNHDA; CDR2 reads SQIVND (reference sequence). V lost 7 bases and J 7 bases, leaving 22 bases between the germline ends. The chain's CDR3 is CASTPEGPGVDGELFF. The DNA of the CDR3 is TGTGCCAGTACCCCTGAGGGCCCAGGGGTTGACGGGGAGCTGTTTTTT.

Notes on this clone: Other DNA sequences from this sample encode an identical CDR3 as well. The V gene is TRBV7-9, the J gene TRBJ2-7; D call uncertain. Per germline, CDR1 SEHNR and CDR2 FQNEAQ (reference sequence). This CDR3 is built from 11 residues. V lost 5 bases to trimming and J lost 1 base, with 3 bases between them. The CDR3 loop reads CASSPSYEQYF. CDR3 bases: TGTGCCAGCAGCCCTTCCTACGAGCAGTACTTC.

The chain combines TRBV18 with TRBJ2-2; TRBD1 matches at 10 bases. J was trimmed by 5 bases and V by 1 base; bases with no gene match: 4. There are 16 residues in the CDR3. Per the germline V gene, CDR1 is KGHSH and CDR2 is LQKENI. In DNA form, the CDR3 reads TGTGCCAGCTCACCACGACAGGGGGCAGGTACCGGGGAGCTGTTTTTT. Translation: CASSPRQGAGTGELFF.

The J gene is TRBJ2-1, the V gene TRBV4-3, with 11 bases that match TRBD2. In germline, CDR1 is LGHNA, CDR2 YSLEER. Trimming at V came to 1 base and at J to 6 bases, leaving 5 bases not matched to a gene. This CDR3 is built from 16 residues. CDR3 protein: CASSQALAGGSNEQFF. The CDR3 DNA is TGCGCCAGCAGCCAAGCGTTAGCGGGAGGGTCCAATGAGCAGTTCTTC.

This rearrangement joins TRBV5-1 to TRBJ2-3; tentative D call: TRBD2 (5 bases). The germline CDR1 and CDR2 sequences are SGHRS and YFSETQ. Trimming cost V 4 bases and J 3 bases, with 12 bases left between them. There are 14 residues in the CDR3. The CDR3 region has the DNA TGCGCCAGCAGCCTCCTAACGGGGACAGATACGCAGTATTTT. Its translation: CASSLLTGTDTQYF.

This clone turned up a few times. The chain uses TRBV7-2 and TRBJ2-7, with TRBD1 matching over 8 bases. Unmatched junction bases numbered 8, after V lost 1 base and J lost 6 bases. This CDR3 has 15 residues. Germline V gene data show CDR1 as SGHTA and CDR2 as FQGNSA. CDR3 bases: TGTGCCAGCAGCTTAGGTGGACAGGGTAATCTCGAGCAGTACTTC. Translating it yields CASSLGGQGNLEQYF. The full variable domain, completed using reference TRBV7-2 and TRBJ2-7, is GAGVSQSPSNKVTEKGKDVELRCDPISGHTALYWYRQSLGQGLEFLIYFQGNSAPDKSGLPSDRFSAERTGGSVSTLTIQRTQQEDSAVYLCASSLGGQGNLEQYFGPGTRLTVT.

The chain uses TRBV18 and TRBJ2-7; 7 positions match TRBD1. The germline V gene encodes CDR1 KGHSH and CDR2 LQKENI. The V and J ends lost 4 bases and 6 bases, in that order; junction bases with no gene match: 9. The CDR3 length is 14 residues. CDR3 nucleotide sequence: TGTGCCAGCTCACACGACAGGGCCCTCCCCGAGCAGTACTTC. Its translation: CASSHDRALPEQYF.

This chain uses TRBV7-2 with TRBJ2-2; TRBD1 agrees at 10 bases. V was clipped by 4 bases and J by 7 bases; unmatched bases: 9. The germline CDR1 and CDR2 sequences are SGHTA and FQGNSA. The CDR3 loop spans 16 amino acids. CDR3 region: CASSSGTGVRGGELFF. The CDR3 region has the DNA TGTGCCAGCAGCTCCGGGACAGGGGTACGAGGCGGGGAGCTGTTTTTT.

The V gene is TRBV11-3, the J gene TRBJ2-7, with D perhaps matching TRBD1 (6 bases). Germline V gives CDR1 SGHNT, CDR2 YENEEA. The CDR3 contains 12 residues. Trimming took off 5 bases at V and 3 bases at J, with 8 bases between the two ends. CDR3 protein: CASSKGHYEQYF. CDR3 coding DNA: TGTGCCAGCAGCAAGGGACACTACGAGCAGTACTTC.

The chain carries TRBV30 and TRBJ1-2; a weak D match, TRBD1 (6 bases). The CDR3 runs to 16 residues. Trimming took 4 bases from V and 6 from J, leaving 24 bases between them. CDR1 and CDR2 from the germline V gene are GTSNPN and SVGIG (reference sequence). CDR3 amino acids: CAWKKPTGGGLHGYTF. The CDR3, as DNA: TGTGCCTGGAAGAAACCGACAGGTGGAGGACTGCATGGCTACACCTTC.

This clone has just a few counts. J is TRBJ1-2 and V is TRBV7-2, with 7 positions matching TRBD1. The CDR3 loop spans 15 amino acids. J was trimmed by 4 bases and V by 1 base; bases with no gene match: 6. Germline CDR1 SGHTA, CDR2 FQGNSA. The CDR3 nucleotides read TGTGCCAGCAGCTTAGGGGACAGCTCCTTCTATGGCTACACCTTC. The encoded protein is CASSLGDSSFYGYTF.

The chain employs TRBV7-6 and TRBJ2-5; TRBD2 matches at 11 bases. Germline V lookup: CDR1 SGHVS, CDR2 FNYEAQ. CDR3 length: 17 amino acids. After removal of 1 base from V and 2 bases from J, the junction contained 6 bases not matched to a gene. The DNA for the CDR3 is TGTGCCAGCAGCTTAGGGTCTGGGACTAGCGGACAAGAGACCCAGTACTTC. This encodes CASSLGSGTSGQETQYF.